A single sample is the source of the 15 T cell receptor beta chains below, sequenced in a study of immune evolution from preneoplasia to lung adenocarcinoma (dated by TCRdb to 2020 to 2022). The library was generated by the immunoSEQ multiplex PCR assay. Drawn from immuneACCESS, this table holds only the in-frame rearrangements with V and J called that TCRdb kept. Clones are partly lost; checked studies trace under half to an unresolved V gene and leave the rest unexplained. The sample contains under 15,000 clones, about 85% of them found a single time. The ten largest account for around 2.9% of the sample. Sequencing used FFPE lung adenocarcinoma in situ tissue. Read against the paper, the sample's cell subset or site label means: preinvasive adenocarcinoma in situ (AIS). These receptors came from a donor at least 70 years old with lung adenocarcinoma.

V gene TRBV6-6 combines with J gene TRBJ2-7; TRBD1 is a possible D gene (6 bases). V shed 3 bases and J shed 3 bases, with 9 bases lying between them. CDR3 size: 13 residues. Germline V lookup: CDR1 MNHNY, CDR2 SVGAGI (reference sequence). The CDR3 sequence: CASSYDRNYEQYF. The CDR3 nucleotides are TGTGCCAGCAGTTATGACAGGAACTACGAGCAGTACTTC.

This rearrangement joins TRBV18 to TRBJ1-5, with 12 bases lining up with TRBD1. V lost 5 bases to trimming and J lost 6 bases; unmatched junction nucleotides: 2. CDR1 and CDR2 (germline): KGHSH, LQKENI. The CDR3 is 14 residues long. CDR3 sequence reads: CASSGTGGSQPQHF. CDR3 sequence (DNA): TGTGCCAGCTCAGGGACAGGGGGCTCTCAGCCCCAGCATTTT.

A single count supports this clone. The gene calls are TRBV19 and TRBJ2-2; perhaps TRBD2 as D (6 bases). The V end was cut by 1 base, the J end by 9 bases, with 6 bases between. Germline V CDR1 and CDR2: LNHDA, SQIVND (reference sequence). CDR3 size: 12 residues. The CDR3: CASSIGGRELFF. In nucleotides, the CDR3 is TGTGCCAGTAGTATAGGCGGGAGGGAGCTGTTTTTT.

Only one count was recorded for this clone. This sequence joins TRBV29-1 and TRBJ2-7, with D possibly matching TRBD2 (5 bases). Germline V gene sequence: CDR1 SQVTM, CDR2 ANQGSEA. V shed 4 bases and J shed 3 bases, with 19 bases lying between them. This CDR3 region has 15 residues. The CDR3, as DNA: TGCAGCGTTGTCTTATACCTAGGACTTCTCTACGAGCAGTACTTC. It specifies CSVVLYLGLLYEQYF.

The chain joins TRBV19 to TRBJ1-5, with D possibly TRBD1 on 5 matching bases. Germline values: CDR1 LNHDA, CDR2 SQIVND (reference sequence). Trimming cost V 5 bases and J 11 bases, with 19 bases left between them. The length of the CDR3 is 14 residues. The CDR3: CASSHISGTSAQHF. In DNA form, the CDR3 reads TGTGCCAGTAGTCATATATCAGGGACGTCGGCCCAGCATTTT.

This clone was recorded only once. V usage is TRBV6-6 and J usage is TRBJ2-7; D may be TRBD1 (6 bases). Looked up from germline, CDR1 is MNHNY and CDR2 is SVGAGI (reference sequence). This CDR3 region has 14 residues. The V gene lost 4 bases and the J gene lost 7 bases, with 17 bases spanning the gap. The CDR3 bases are TGTGCCAGCAGTTCTGGATGGGGGCAGCGAGAGCAGTACTTC. Its translation: CASSSGWGQREQYF.

V usage is TRBV27 and J usage is TRBJ1-1, with TRBD1 matching over 7 bases. CDR1 is MNHEY and CDR2 is SMNVEV in the germline V gene (reference sequence). The ends lost 4 bases at V and 2 bases at J; junction bases unmatched: 7. The CDR3 loop spans 15 amino acids. The CDR3 DNA sequence: TGTGCCAGCAGTTCCTGGACAGGCAGAAACACTGAAGCTTTCTTT. It codes for CASSSWTGRNTEAFF.

The CDR3 sequence: CASSPSTGVYEQYF. The CDR3 DNA is TGTGCCAGCAGCCCCTCGACAGGAGTCTACGAGCAGTACTTC. The rearrangement links TRBV9 to TRBJ2-7, with a possible D match to TRBD1 (6 bases). Germline lookup yields CDR1 SGDLS and CDR2 YYNGEE. V lost 4 bases and J 3 bases, leaving 14 bases between the germline ends. The CDR3 consists of 14 residues.

The V call is TRBV9, the J call TRBJ2-1; 8 nucleotides agree with TRBD1. Germline assignment: CDR1 SGDLS and CDR2 YYNGEE. The V gene end was trimmed by 0 bases and the J gene end by 7 bases; junction bases not matched to a gene: 6. The length of the CDR3 is 15 residues. In DNA, the CDR3 is TGTGCCAGCAGCGTAGGGCAGGGGGCGAGGAATGAGCAGTTCTTC. This encodes CASSVGQGARNEQFF.

The chain is built from TRBV28 and TRBJ1-2, with a tentative D call TRBD1 (5 bases). This CDR3 spans 14 amino acids. Germline V gene sequence: CDR1 MDHEN, CDR2 SYDVKM. The V gene lost 8 bases and the J gene lost 8 bases, with 21 bases spanning the gap. CDR3 in amino acids: CASLYSGTKKGYTF. The DNA of the CDR3 is TGTGCCAGCTTATACTCCGGGACGAAGAAGGGCTACACCTTC.

The rearrangement uses TRBV6-5 and TRBJ2-5; D remains unclear. Trimming removed 6 bases from V and 5 bases from J, with 7 bases in between. The CDR3 consists of 11 residues. The germline V gene encodes CDR1 MNHEY and CDR2 SVGAGI. The CDR3 bases are TGTGCCAGCAGGGTATTCGAGACCCAGTACTTC. Its protein is CASRVFETQYF.

The V gene is TRBV4-2, the J gene TRBJ2-7; D remains unclear. Trimming took 0 bases from V and 2 from J, leaving 11 bases between them. Germline loops: CDR1 LGHNA, CDR2 YNFKEQ. This CDR3 comprises 15 residues. The CDR3 nucleotides read TGTGCCAGCAGCCAAGATGCGGAGAAGCCCTACGAGCAGTACTTC. It codes for CASSQDAEKPYEQYF.

The chain is built from TRBV7-9 and TRBJ2-1; unclear D gene. V was trimmed by 5 bases and J by 8 bases, leaving 10 bases between them. CDR1 is SEHNR, CDR2 FQNEAQ, per germline (reference sequence). This CDR3 has 12 amino acids. The CDR3 region is CASSLRQDEQFF. CDR3 coding DNA: TGTGCCAGCAGCCTTAGGCAGGATGAGCAGTTCTTC.

This chain links TRBV5-1 with TRBJ2-3, with D possibly being TRBD1 (6 bases). Germline CDR1 and CDR2: SGHRS and YFSETQ. Trimming cost V 4 bases and J 3 bases, with 12 bases left between them. This CDR3 spans 14 amino acids. The CDR3 DNA is TGCGCCAGCAGCCCAGGACAGTTTACAGATACGCAGTATTTT. Translation gives CASSPGQFTDTQYF.

The chain employs TRBV14 and TRBJ1-2; no firm D call. Germline lookup yields CDR1 SGHDN and CDR2 FVKESK. Deletions cut 0 bases from V and 6 bases from J, with 14 bases between. The CDR3 covers 15 residues. CDR3 bases: TGTGCCAGCAGCCAAGAAGGGCACTTGATCCATGGCTACACCTTC. Protein product: CASSQEGHLIHGYTF.